The 26 T cell receptor beta chains below all came from one sample that was sequenced in a study of human T cells and chemical hapten exposure. TCRdb passed the RACE reads through MiXCR, listing each CDR3 protein once. The table includes some 200,000 distinct CDR3 sequences, roughly 30% detected once. Documented time point: pre-sensitization, week 0. Regarding treatment: therapeutic diphenylcyclopropenone sensitization with weekly scalp DPC. Sequenced material: whole blood, taken in connection with sensitization to the hapten diphenylcyclopropenone (DPC). The receptors originated from a woman between 25 and 40 years old with alopecia areata. Some clones in this sample may be carry-over from other donors' samples.

There are a few counts of this clonotype. The gene calls are TRBV4-1 and TRBJ1-2; tentative D call: TRBD1 (5 bases). Germline V gene lookup returns CDR1 MGHRA and CDR2 YSYEKL. This CDR3 is built from 14 residues. Trimming removed 2 bases at V and 4 bases at J, with 11 bases between. This CDR3 is CASSQTGARYGYTF. CDR3 sequence (DNA): TGCGCCAGCAGCCAAACCGGGGCCCGCTATGGCTACACCTTC.

CDR3 amino acids: CASSLNWGSDTQYF. In DNA, the CDR3 is TGTGCCAGCAGCTTAAATTGGGGGTCGGATACGCAGTATTTT. This sequence joins TRBV11-2 and TRBJ2-3; D possibly matches TRBD1 or TRBD2 (5 bases each). The V end was cut by 2 bases, the J end by 6 bases, with 12 bases between. Germline CDR1 and CDR2: SGHAT and FQNNGV. This CDR3 has 14 residues.

V gene TRBV20-1 combines with J gene TRBJ1-1; D gene unclear. This CDR3 contains 12 residues. V was clipped by 3 bases and J by 0 bases, with 5 bases between them. Looked up from germline, CDR1 is DFQATT and CDR2 is SNEGSKA (reference sequence). CDR3: CSASVLNTEAFF. The CDR3 DNA reads TGCAGTGCTAGTGTTTTGAACACTGAAGCTTTCTTT.

This chain connects TRBV18 to TRBJ2-3; 9 bases are a match to TRBD2. CDR1 is KGHSH, CDR2 LQKENI, per germline. The trim removed 3 bases at V and 7 bases at J, leaving 5 bases unmatched. The CDR3 consists of 14 residues. The CDR3 sequence is CASSPTREGYTQYF. CDR3 nucleotide sequence: TGTGCCAGCTCACCCACGCGGGAGGGATATACGCAGTATTTT.

This clonotype was counted between two and nine times. V is TRBV10-3 and J is TRBJ2-5, with unresolved D. CDR1 is ENHRY, CDR2 SYGVKD, per germline. V was trimmed by 3 bases and J by 3 bases, leaving 2 bases between them. The CDR3 loop spans 11 amino acids. This CDR3 is CAISEKETQYF. The CDR3 DNA sequence: TGTGCCATCAGTGAAAAAGAGACCCAGTACTTC.

This clonotype has more than one count but fewer than ten. J is TRBJ2-7 and V is TRBV28; D is perhaps TRBD2 (6 bases). The V gene's germline CDR1 is MDHEN and CDR2 SYDVKM. The germline V and J ends were trimmed by 5 bases and 0 bases, with 11 bases remaining between them. This CDR3 has 14 amino acids. This CDR3 is CASSTRRVSYEQYF. The CDR3 nucleotides read TGTGCCAGCAGTACTCGGAGGGTCTCCTACGAGCAGTACTTC.

CDR3 sequence (DNA): TGCAGCGTTGCCCGCTTTGGACAGAACACTGAAGCTTTCTTT. It encodes CSVARFGQNTEAFF. V gene TRBV29-1 combines with J gene TRBJ1-1; weak D call: TRBD1 (5 bases). There are 14 residues in the CDR3. With 4 bases removed from V and 1 base from J, the gap between germline ends came to 13 bases. CDR1 and CDR2 from the germline V gene are SQVTM and ANQGSEA.

This chain links TRBV9 with TRBJ2-7, with no clear D. Trimming cost V 0 bases and J 0 bases, with 7 bases left between them. The CDR3 runs 14 residues. CDR1 and CDR2 from the germline V gene are SGDLS and YYNGEE. The chain's CDR3 is CASSVGSTSYEQYF. The CDR3 DNA reads TGTGCCAGCAGCGTAGGATCCACCTCCTACGAGCAGTACTTC.

This clonotype has only a few counts. The J gene is TRBJ2-7, the V gene TRBV4-3; D is perhaps TRBD2 (6 bases). The germline V gene has CDR1 LGHNA and CDR2 YSLEER. The ends were cut back, 3 bases at V and 7 bases at J, with 16 bases in the middle. The length of the CDR3 is 14 residues. The CDR3 reads CASSHGLVTSEQYF. The CDR3 nucleotides are TGCGCCAGCAGCCATGGCCTCGTGACTAGTGAGCAGTACTTC.

This clonotype was recorded a few times. V is TRBV27 and J is TRBJ2-3; 7 bases are a match to TRBD1. From germline, CDR1 is MNHEY and CDR2 SMNVEV (reference sequence). CDR3 size: 15 residues. With V trimmed by 6 bases and J by 0 bases, 6 bases remained unmatched. The CDR3 nucleotides read TGTGCCAGCAGCCGGACAGGACCTAGCACAGATACGCAGTATTTT. It codes for CASSRTGPSTDTQYF.

CDR3 DNA: TGTGCCAGCTCACCACCGAGGAAGGCCCAGAACACTGAAGCTTTCTTT. This encodes CASSPPRKAQNTEAFF. The gene calls are TRBV18 and TRBJ1-1, with D unresolved. The V gene's germline CDR1 is KGHSH and CDR2 LQKENI. The V and J ends lost 0 bases and 1 base respectively, with 12 bases between them. The CDR3 runs to 16 residues. Complete variable domain (other parts from reference TRBV18 and TRBJ1-1): NAGVMQNPRHLVRRRGQEARLRCSPMKGHSHVYWYRQLPEEGLKFMVYLQKENIIDESGMPKERFSAEFPKEGPSILRIQQVVRGDSAAYFCASSPPRKAQNTEAFFGQGTRLTVV.

This clonotype was picked up a small number of times. The CDR3 DNA reads as TGTGCCAGCAGTATACCGGGACTAAGGACAGATACGCAGTATTTT. This translates into CASSIPGLRTDTQYF. V gene TRBV28 combines with J gene TRBJ2-3, with 7 bases that match TRBD2. CDR3 length: 15 residues. Germline V gives CDR1 MDHEN, CDR2 SYDVKM. V lost 5 bases to trimming and J lost 3 bases; unmatched junction nucleotides: 8.

This clonotype was recorded a few times. The chain recombines TRBV5-1 with TRBJ2-2, with D possibly matching TRBD2 (6 bases). Germline assignment: CDR1 SGHRS and CDR2 YFSETQ. The CDR3 contains 16 residues. Trimming shortened V by 3 bases and J by 4 bases, and 16 bases separated the two germline ends. This CDR3 reads CASSSRSLGGTGELFF. The CDR3 nucleotides read TGCGCCAGCAGCTCGCGGTCCCTGGGAGGCACCGGGGAGCTGTTTTTT.

This rearrangement joins TRBV28 to TRBJ1-1; no clear D gene. This CDR3 spans 11 amino acids. The V gene's germline CDR1 is MDHEN and CDR2 SYDVKM. Trimming pared 6 bases from V and 4 bases from J, leaving 6 bases between. In nucleotides, the CDR3 is TGTGCCAGCAGATCGATCACTGAAGCTTTCTTT. It is translated as CASRSITEAFF.

This clonotype was detected only a few times. DNA for the CDR3: TGCAGCGTTGAATCGTTCCCGTACGAGCAGTACTTC. This encodes CSVESFPYEQYF. The chain is built from TRBV29-1 and TRBJ2-7; D gene unclear. The CDR3 has 12 residues. Germline assignment: CDR1 SQVTM and CDR2 ANQGSEA. V was trimmed by 2 bases and J by 4 bases, leaving 9 bases between them.

The V gene is TRBV11-2, the J gene TRBJ1-2; D may be TRBD1 (5 bases). The V end lost 0 bases, the J end lost 7 bases, and 15 bases lay between the germline ends. From germline, CDR1 is SGHAT and CDR2 FQNNGV. There are 15 residues in the CDR3. CDR3 amino acids: CASSLDRQGGTGYTF. The CDR3 DNA reads as TGTGCCAGCAGCTTAGATCGCCAGGGAGGGACTGGCTACACCTTC.

The genes are TRBV7-2 and TRBJ1-1; 9 nucleotides align to TRBD1. V trimming: 7 bases; J trimming: 6 bases; junction bases outside the gene matches: 15. CDR3 length: 16 residues. The germline V gene has CDR1 SGHTA and CDR2 FQGNSA. This CDR3 reads CASIPTGGLGFAEAFF. CDR3 bases: TGTGCCAGCATCCCTACAGGGGGCTTGGGGTTCGCTGAAGCTTTCTTT.

The chain is built from TRBV29-1 and TRBJ2-1, with D maybe TRBD1 (5 bases). CDR3 length: 14 residues. Trimming pared 8 bases from V and 6 bases from J, leaving 20 bases between. CDR1 and CDR2 from the germline V gene are SQVTM and ANQGSEA. The CDR3: CSHKSARGGNEQFF. The DNA of the CDR3 is TGCAGCCATAAATCGGCTAGGGGCGGCAATGAGCAGTTCTTC.

The CDR3 sequence is CAWSGGDSNQPQHF. The CDR3, as DNA: TGTGCCTGGAGTGGGGGGGACAGCAATCAGCCCCAGCATTTT. The chain couples TRBV30 to TRBJ1-5, with a weak D call TRBD1 (5 bases). This CDR3 is 14 amino acids long. Germline V CDR1 and CDR2: GTSNPN, SVGIG (reference sequence). The V end lost 1 base, the J end lost 1 base, and 8 bases lay between the germline ends.

The rearrangement links TRBV4-3 to TRBJ2-2; 8 nucleotides line up with TRBD1. CDR1 is LGHNA and CDR2 is YSLEER in the germline V gene. Unmatched junction bases numbered 5, after V lost 2 bases and J lost 0 bases. The CDR3 runs 17 residues. Here the CDR3 reads CASSQLARGPNTGELFF. CDR3 in DNA: TGCGCCAGCAGCCAACTAGCCAGGGGGCCGAACACCGGGGAGCTGTTTTTT.

The chain employs TRBV6-5 and TRBJ1-2; 7 bases map to TRBD1. V lost 0 bases and J lost 4; bases outside the gene matches: 5. CDR1 and CDR2 from the germline V gene are MNHEY and SVGAGI. The CDR3 spans 15 residues. CDR3 DNA sequence: TGTGCCAGCAGTTACTCTCGGCCAGGGGGCTATGGCTACACCTTC. This translates into CASSYSRPGGYGYTF.

This clonotype was counted between two and nine times. J is TRBJ2-5 and V is TRBV10-3, with D tentatively TRBD2 (6 bases). The CDR3 contains 13 residues. Germline assignment: CDR1 ENHRY and CDR2 SYGVKD. Trimming removed 8 bases at V and 0 bases at J, with 10 bases between. CDR3 sequence (DNA): TGTGCCATCGGAGGGTCCGACCAAGAGACCCAGTACTTC. It translates to CAIGGSDQETQYF.

The rearrangement joins TRBV28 to TRBJ2-1, with TRBD1 matching 10 bases. Germline lookup yields CDR1 MDHEN and CDR2 SYDVKM. The trim removed 5 bases at V and 2 bases at J, leaving 9 bases unmatched. CDR3 length: 17 residues. The CDR3 sequence is CASSGQGDLTPYNEQFF. For the CDR3, the DNA is TGTGCCAGCAGTGGACAGGGGGATTTAACTCCCTACAATGAGCAGTTCTTC.

The chain carries TRBV10-3 and TRBJ2-1, with D perhaps matching TRBD2 (5 bases). V shed 4 bases and J shed 4 bases, with 11 bases lying between them. Germline CDR1 ENHRY, CDR2 SYGVKD. This CDR3 contains 14 residues. The CDR3 bases are TGTGCCATCAGTGGGACTCAACAGTACAATGAGCAGTTCTTC. Translation: CAISGTQQYNEQFF.

This sequence joins TRBV28 and TRBJ2-3, with TRBD1 identical over 10 bases. Germline assignment: CDR1 MDHEN and CDR2 SYDVKM. The CDR3 runs 15 residues. V trimming: 5 bases; J trimming: 1 base; junction bases outside the gene matches: 3. CDR3 coding DNA: TGTGCCAGCAGTCGACAGGGGGCAGGCACAGATACGCAGTATTTT. It codes for CASSRQGAGTDTQYF.

This clonotype has just a few counts. This chain joins TRBV20-1 and TRBJ1-4, with a possible D match to TRBD1 (6 bases). CDR1 is DFQATT and CDR2 is SNEGSKA in the germline V gene (reference sequence). V dropped 0 bases and J dropped 4 bases, with 12 bases sitting between them. The CDR3 has 15 amino acids. For the CDR3, the DNA is TGCAGTGCTAGAGATAGCGGAGGGGGTAATGAAAAACTGTTTTTT. It yields the protein CSARDSGGGNEKLFF.